These 24 T cell receptor beta chains share one sample of origin, sequenced in a study of T cells in Graves' hyperthyroidism and ophthalmopathy. Amplified TCR beta CDR3 regions came from RNA transcripts. The HTBI primer set was used in a first-round RT-PCR of the TCR CDR3. TCRdb used MiXCR to reprocess the multiplex PCR reads, holding one entry per CDR3 protein. Among approximately 480,000 distinct CDR3 sequences listed, 20% to 25% were seen once. Sequenced sample: blood. The source is a man aged 18 to 35 with Graves' hyperthyroidism.

This clonotype was recorded at least ten times. V is TRBV28 and J is TRBJ2-5; a possible D gene is TRBD1 (6 bases). CDR3 length equals 14 residues. V was cut by 3 bases and J by 2 bases, with 10 bases left in between. Germline CDR1 reads MDHEN; CDR2 reads SYDVKM. Written as DNA, the CDR3 is TGTGCCAGCAGTTTTACGACAGGTCAAGAGACCCAGTACTTC. This codes for CASSFTTGQETQYF.

This clonotype appeared many times. The chain recombines TRBV25-1 with TRBJ1-2; TRBD1 aligns across 10 bases. Germline trimming cut 4 bases from V and 3 bases from J; bases unmatched to any gene: 5. Germline CDR1 reads MGHDK; CDR2 reads SYGVNS. The CDR3 spans 15 residues. Here the CDR3 DNA reads TGTGCCAGCAGTGGGGACAGGGGATTAGACTATGGCTACACCTTC. Its translation is CASSGDRGLDYGYTF.

The sample holds many counts of this clonotype. This chain links TRBV12-3 or TRBV12-4 with TRBJ1-1; D remains ambiguous. Trimming took 5 bases from V and 2 from J, leaving 9 bases between them. This CDR3 is 13 amino acids long. The CDR3 DNA sequence: TGTGCCAGCAGTCTGGACGGCAACACTGAAGCTTTCTTT. The encoded protein is CASSLDGNTEAFF.

This clonotype has a count of ten or more. The rearrangement links TRBV7-9 to TRBJ2-7, with D possibly matching TRBD1 (6 bases). The CDR3 contains 13 residues. Trimming removed 4 bases from V and 3 bases from J, with 10 bases in between. Per the germline V gene, CDR1 is SEHNR and CDR2 is FQNEAQ (reference sequence). CDR3 sequence reads: CASSWDTVYEQYF. DNA for the CDR3: TGTGCCAGCAGCTGGGACACCGTCTACGAGCAGTACTTC.

Many counts were recorded for this clonotype. V usage is TRBV2 and J usage is TRBJ2-7, with TRBD1 matching 7 bases. CDR3 length: 16 residues. Germline V gene data show CDR1 as SNHLY and CDR2 as FYNNEI. Trimming at V came to 4 bases and at J to 0 bases, leaving 9 bases not matched to a gene. The CDR3 nucleotides are TGTGCCAGCAGTGCTGACAGGGCCCTATTCTCCTACGAGCAGTACTTC. This encodes CASSADRALFSYEQYF. Combining the CDR3 with reference TRBV2 and TRBJ2-7 gives the whole variable domain EPEVTQTPSHQVTQMGQEVILRCVPISNHLYFYWYRQILGQKVEFLVSFYNNEISEKSEIFDDQFSVERPDGSNFTLKIRSTKLEDSAMYFCASSADRALFSYEQYFGPGTRLTVT.

This clonotype appeared many times. The chain combines TRBV12-3 or TRBV12-4 with TRBJ1-1; a weak D match, TRBD1 (5 bases). V dropped 6 bases and J dropped 10 bases, with 21 bases sitting between them. This CDR3 contains 14 residues. The DNA for the CDR3 is TGTGCCAGCAGCGATGGACAAGCCCCCGGGGGAGCTTTCTTT. It yields the protein CASSDGQAPGGAFF.

This clonotype was detected many times. CDR3 amino acids: CASSETPGQGNQPQHF. The CDR3, as DNA: TGCGCCAGCAGCGAAACCCCGGGACAGGGAAATCAGCCCCAGCATTTT. The chain carries TRBV10-2 and TRBJ1-5, with 9 bases that match TRBD1. CDR1 is WSHSY, CDR2 SAAADI, per germline. There are 16 residues in the CDR3. Losses at the gene ends were 6 bases for V and 4 bases for J; bases not matched to a gene: 10.

The CDR3 region is CASRSVGHNSPLHF. CDR3 sequence (DNA): TGTGCCAGCAGGTCGGTGGGGCATAATTCACCCCTCCACTTT. The V gene is TRBV6-1, the J gene TRBJ1-6; a possible D gene is TRBD1 (5 bases). Germline V gene data show CDR1 as MNHNS and CDR2 as SASEGT. CDR3 length equals 14 residues. The V and J ends lost 6 bases and 5 bases respectively, with 11 bases between them.

This clonotype came up many times. Here the CDR3 reads CASSVTGPGELFF. The CDR3 DNA reads TGTGCCAGCAGCGTAACAGGGCCCGGGGAGCTGTTTTTT. The chain employs TRBV7-8 and TRBJ2-2; D is possibly TRBD1 (6 bases). Trimming pared 5 bases from V and 6 bases from J, leaving 10 bases between. Germline V gene sequence: CDR1 SGHVS, CDR2 FQNEAQ. The CDR3 sequence is 13 residues long.

This clonotype has a count of ten or more. CDR3 sequence (DNA): TGTGCCAGCAGCTTATCTTCGGGGGGGCCCCTTCCCAAAAACATTCAGTACTTC. This gives the protein CASSLSSGGPLPKNIQYF. The rearrangement links TRBV11-2 to TRBJ2-4; 8 bases match TRBD2. CDR3 length: 18 amino acids. V lost 2 bases, J lost 2 bases, and 11 bases stayed unmatched. Germline values: CDR1 SGHAT, CDR2 FQNNGV.

This clonotype occurred many times. The rearrangement uses TRBV6-5 and TRBJ1-1, with unresolved D. Germline values: CDR1 MNHEY, CDR2 SVGAGI. This CDR3 region has 12 residues. V was clipped by 5 bases and J by 4 bases, with 8 bases between them. This CDR3 reads CASSRVPTEAFF. CDR3 bases: TGTGCCAGCAGTAGGGTACCCACTGAAGCTTTCTTT.

This clonotype was seen many times. This may stem from a read error, because a much larger clone lies one nucleotide away. The chain uses TRBV12-3 or TRBV12-4 and TRBJ1-5; D is uncertain. This CDR3 comprises 13 residues. Trimming left V 6 bases short and J 6 bases short, with 12 bases between. The CDR3 DNA reads TGTGCCAGCAGCAATGGCTCGACTCAGCCCCAGCATTTT. Translating gives CASSNGSTQPQHF.

This clonotype was recorded at least ten times. The chain has TRBV2 and TRBJ1-2; 8 nucleotides match TRBD1. The CDR3 runs 13 residues. Germline CDR1 and CDR2: SNHLY and FYNNEI. Trimming cost V 6 bases and J 8 bases; bases outside gene matches: 8. The CDR3 is CASSPGGLGGYTF. The CDR3 coding sequence is TGTGCCAGCAGCCCAGGGGGCCTTGGGGGCTACACCTTC. The entire variable domain, with the rest obtained from reference TRBV2 and TRBJ1-2, is as follows: EPEVTQTPSHQVTQMGQEVILRCVPISNHLYFYWYRQILGQKVEFLVSFYNNEISEKSEIFDDQFSVERPDGSNFTLKIRSTKLEDSAMYFCASSPGGLGGYTFGSGTRLTVV.

The chain uses TRBV18 and TRBJ2-3; the D gene is possibly TRBD2 (7 bases). CDR1 and CDR2 from the germline V gene are KGHSH and LQKENI. The V gene lost 1 base and the J gene lost 0 bases, with 11 bases spanning the gap. The CDR3 totals 16 residues. The CDR3 loop reads CASSPLGGGSTDTQYF. In nucleotides, the CDR3 is TGTGCCAGCTCACCACTCGGCGGGGGCAGCACAGATACGCAGTATTTT.

CDR3 region: CASSILLDRKINGYTF. The CDR3 DNA reads TGTGCCAGCAGCATCCTCCTGGACAGGAAAATTAATGGCTACACCTTC. This chain joins TRBV7-8 and TRBJ1-2, with 7 positions matching TRBD1. This CDR3 region has 16 residues. V lost 5 bases to trimming and J lost 6 bases; unmatched junction nucleotides: 15. Germline values: CDR1 SGHVS, CDR2 FQNEAQ.

The chain has TRBV11-1 and TRBJ2-3, with D maybe TRBD1 (6 bases). The V end was cut by 5 bases, the J end by 2 bases, with 14 bases between. From germline, CDR1 is SGHAT and CDR2 FQDESV (reference sequence). This CDR3 spans 15 amino acids. The CDR3, as DNA: TGTGCCAGCAGCCCAAGACAGGCCACCACAGATACGCAGTATTTT. Translated: CASSPRQATTDTQYF.

This clonotype has only a few counts. It may be a read error: a sequence one base away is much more abundant. J is TRBJ2-2 and V is TRBV2, with TRBD2 identical over 7 bases. This CDR3 has 13 residues. V shed 6 bases, J shed 6 bases, and the junction held 4 bases outside the gene matches. The V gene's germline CDR1 is SNHLY and CDR2 FYNNEI. CDR3 sequence (DNA): TGTGCCAGCAGACCCGGACTAGCCGGGGAGCTGTTTTTT. Translated, it gives CASRPGLAGELFF.

This clonotype came up many times. V is TRBV27 and J is TRBJ2-7; D gene uncertain. Trimming shortened V by 6 bases and J by 0 bases, and 9 bases separated the two germline ends. CDR3 length: 13 residues. The germline V gene encodes CDR1 MNHEY and CDR2 SMNVEV (reference sequence). The chain's CDR3 is CASSLTVSYEQYF. The DNA of the CDR3 is TGTGCCAGCAGCTTAACGGTCTCCTACGAGCAGTACTTC.

This clonotype came up a few times. The chain carries TRBV28 and TRBJ1-1; D remains unclear. Trimming removed 5 bases at V and 1 base at J, with 11 bases between. This CDR3 has 14 residues. Germline loops: CDR1 MDHEN, CDR2 SYDVKM. CDR3 nucleotide sequence: TGTGCCAGCAGTCGCGACATGGGGAACACTGAAGCTTTCTTT. Its translation: CASSRDMGNTEAFF. Together with reference TRBV28 and TRBJ1-1, the CDR3 gives the full variable domain: DVKVTQSSRYLVKRTGEKVFLECVQDMDHENMFWYRQDPGLGLRLIYFSYDVKMKEKGDIPEGYSVSREKKERFSLILESASTNQTSMYLCASSRDMGNTEAFFGQGTRLTVV.

This clonotype was found many times. The rearrangement uses TRBV5-1 and TRBJ2-2; 9 positions agree with TRBD1. The CDR3 is 15 amino acids. Trimming at V came to 5 bases and at J to 0 bases, leaving 2 bases not matched to a gene. Germline-derived CDR1 and CDR2 are SGHRS and YFSETQ. This CDR3 reads CASRRQGANTGELFF. CDR3 nucleotides: TGCGCCAGCAGACGACAGGGGGCGAACACCGGGGAGCTGTTTTTT.

The rearrangement links TRBV12-3 or TRBV12-4 to TRBJ1-2; TRBD1 aligns across 8 bases. J lost 8 bases, V lost 5 bases, and 10 bases had no gene match. CDR3 length: 14 amino acids. The CDR3 loop is CASSLDRGRSGYTF. The CDR3 DNA sequence: TGTGCCAGCAGTCTCGACAGGGGTCGATCCGGCTACACCTTC.

V usage is TRBV6-5 and J usage is TRBJ1-1; D unresolved. This CDR3 contains 14 residues. Germline V gene sequence: CDR1 MNHEY, CDR2 SVGAGI. V lost 0 bases and J 3 bases, leaving 8 bases between the germline ends. The CDR3, as DNA: TGTGCCAGCAGTTACTCGACTAGGGACACTGAAGCTTTCTTT. It specifies CASSYSTRDTEAFF.

The chain recombines TRBV13 with TRBJ1-1; D is undetermined. The CDR3 sequence is 15 residues long. V lost 2 bases and J lost 3, with 13 bases in between. The V gene's germline CDR1 is PRHDT and CDR2 FYEKMQ (reference sequence). CDR3 sequence: CASSLSVSVYTEAFF. CDR3 DNA sequence: TGTGCCAGCAGCTTATCGGTATCAGTTTACACTGAAGCTTTCTTT.

Details on this clonotype: Sequence at one end of the junction differs from germline and may be a read error. The chain uses TRBV6-5 and TRBJ1-3; D not resolved. Germline CDR1 is MNHEY and CDR2 is SVGAGI. The CDR3 consists of 15 residues. CDR3: CASSSIPSPGSTIYF. DNA of the CDR3: TGTGCCAGCAGTTCGATCCCCTCACCTGGAAGCACCATATATTTT.